This T cell receptor beta chain derives from a study of blood T cell repertoires in COVID-19. The table came from immunoSEQ multiplex PCR; TCRdb's copy has only in-frame clones and leaves some out. The sample has about 46,000 clones; 86% are singletons. The sample holds a few counts of this clone. The receptor comes from a woman in her forties or fifties who had recovered from COVID-19. Sequencing was carried out using PBMCs or T cells enriched from blood (not recorded which).

This CDR3 reads CASSSGTGWDTEAFF. For the CDR3, the DNA is TGTGCCAGCAGCTCAGGGACAGGGTGGGACACTGAAGCTTTCTTT. The genes are TRBV7-3 and TRBJ1-1; 9 positions match TRBD1. With V trimmed by 4 bases and J by 3 bases, 6 bases remained unmatched. Germline CDR1 and CDR2: SGHTA and FQGTGA. This CDR3 contains 15 residues.